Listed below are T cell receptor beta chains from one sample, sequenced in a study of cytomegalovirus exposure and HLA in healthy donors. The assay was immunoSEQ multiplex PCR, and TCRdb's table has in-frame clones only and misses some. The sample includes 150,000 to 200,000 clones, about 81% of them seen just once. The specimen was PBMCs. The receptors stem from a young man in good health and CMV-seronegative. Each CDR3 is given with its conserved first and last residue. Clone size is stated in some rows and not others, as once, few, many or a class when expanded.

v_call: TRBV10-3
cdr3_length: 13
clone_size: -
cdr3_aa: CAVADSGANVLTF

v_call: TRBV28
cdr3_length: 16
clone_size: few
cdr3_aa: CASSSSWGQGRDIQYF

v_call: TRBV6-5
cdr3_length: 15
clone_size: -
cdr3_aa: CASSYSARGPDEQYF

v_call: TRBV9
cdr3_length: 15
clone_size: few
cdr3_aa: CASSAIATRQETQYF

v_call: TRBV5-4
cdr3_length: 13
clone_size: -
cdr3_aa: CASSLSGAYEQYF

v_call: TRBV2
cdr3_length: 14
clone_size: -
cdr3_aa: CASTAGYSTDTQYF

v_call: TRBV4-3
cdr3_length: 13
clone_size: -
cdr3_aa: CASSLYSNQPQHF

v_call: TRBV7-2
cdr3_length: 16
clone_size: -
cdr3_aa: CASSSLSGGPYNEQFF

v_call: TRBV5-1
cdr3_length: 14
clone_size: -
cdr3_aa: CASSPRTGENEQFF

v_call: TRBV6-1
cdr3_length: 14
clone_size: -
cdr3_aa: CASSESDRFQPQHF